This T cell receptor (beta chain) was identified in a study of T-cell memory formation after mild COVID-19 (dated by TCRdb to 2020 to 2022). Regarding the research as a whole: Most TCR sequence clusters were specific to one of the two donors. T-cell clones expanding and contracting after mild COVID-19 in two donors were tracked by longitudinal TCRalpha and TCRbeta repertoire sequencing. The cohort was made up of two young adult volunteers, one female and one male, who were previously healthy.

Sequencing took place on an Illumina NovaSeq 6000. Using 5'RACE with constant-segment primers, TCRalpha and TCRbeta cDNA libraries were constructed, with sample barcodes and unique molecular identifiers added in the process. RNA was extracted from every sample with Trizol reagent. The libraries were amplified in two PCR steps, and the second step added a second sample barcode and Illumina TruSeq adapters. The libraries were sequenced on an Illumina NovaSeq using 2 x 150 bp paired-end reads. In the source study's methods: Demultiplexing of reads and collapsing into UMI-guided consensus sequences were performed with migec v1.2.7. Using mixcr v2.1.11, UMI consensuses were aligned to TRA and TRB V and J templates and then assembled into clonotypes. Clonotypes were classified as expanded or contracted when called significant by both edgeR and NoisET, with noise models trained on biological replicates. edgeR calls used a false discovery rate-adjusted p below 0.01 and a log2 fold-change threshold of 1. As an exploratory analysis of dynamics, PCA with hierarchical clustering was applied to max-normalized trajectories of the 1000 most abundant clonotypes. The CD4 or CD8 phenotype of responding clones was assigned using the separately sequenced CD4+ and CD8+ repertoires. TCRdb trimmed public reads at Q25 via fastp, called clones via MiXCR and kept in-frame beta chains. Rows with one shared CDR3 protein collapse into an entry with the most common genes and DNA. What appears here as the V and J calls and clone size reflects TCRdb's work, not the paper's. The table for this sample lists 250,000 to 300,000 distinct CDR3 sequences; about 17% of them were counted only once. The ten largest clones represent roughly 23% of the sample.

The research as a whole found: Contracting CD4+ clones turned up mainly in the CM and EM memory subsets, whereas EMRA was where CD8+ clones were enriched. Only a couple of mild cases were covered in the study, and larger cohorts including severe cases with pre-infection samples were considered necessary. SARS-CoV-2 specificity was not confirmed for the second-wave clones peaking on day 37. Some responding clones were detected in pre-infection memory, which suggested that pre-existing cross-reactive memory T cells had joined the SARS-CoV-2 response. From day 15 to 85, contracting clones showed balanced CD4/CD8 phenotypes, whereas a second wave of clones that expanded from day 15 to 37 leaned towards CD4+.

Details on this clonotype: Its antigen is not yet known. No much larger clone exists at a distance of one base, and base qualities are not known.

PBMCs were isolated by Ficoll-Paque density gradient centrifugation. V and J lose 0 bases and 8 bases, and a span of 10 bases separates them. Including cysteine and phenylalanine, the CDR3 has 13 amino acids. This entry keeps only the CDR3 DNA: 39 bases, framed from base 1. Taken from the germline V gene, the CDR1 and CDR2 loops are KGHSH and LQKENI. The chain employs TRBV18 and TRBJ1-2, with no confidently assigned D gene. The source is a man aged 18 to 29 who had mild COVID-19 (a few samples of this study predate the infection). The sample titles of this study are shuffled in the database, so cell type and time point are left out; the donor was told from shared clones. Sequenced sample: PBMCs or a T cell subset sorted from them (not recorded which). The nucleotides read TGTGCCAGCTCACCACCGGAAGGACTCGGCTACACCTTC. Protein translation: CASSPPEGLGYTF.